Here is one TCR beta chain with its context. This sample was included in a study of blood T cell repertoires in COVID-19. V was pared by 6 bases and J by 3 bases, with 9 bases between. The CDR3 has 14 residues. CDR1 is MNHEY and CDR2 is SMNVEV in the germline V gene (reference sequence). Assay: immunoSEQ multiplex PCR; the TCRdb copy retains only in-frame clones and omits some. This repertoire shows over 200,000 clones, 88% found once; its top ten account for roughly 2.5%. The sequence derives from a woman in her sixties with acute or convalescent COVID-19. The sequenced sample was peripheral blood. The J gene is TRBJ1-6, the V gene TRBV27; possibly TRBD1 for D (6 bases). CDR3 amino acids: CASRGQSYNSPLHF. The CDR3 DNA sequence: TGTGCCAGCAGAGGACAGAGCTATAATTCACCCCTCCACTTT.